These 6 T cell receptor beta chains were sequenced from one sample in a study of blood T cell repertoires in COVID-19. Produced via immunoSEQ multiplex PCR; TCRdb's table is partial and in-frame only. The repertoire consists of 120,000 or so clones, with about 85% occurring once and the leading ten covering around 6.3%. The source material was peripheral blood. These receptor sequences come from a man aged 80 or over with active or convalescent COVID-19.

J is TRBJ2-1 and V is TRBV9, with 10 nucleotides matching TRBD2. The CDR3 sequence is 18 residues long. Germline CDR1 and CDR2: SGDLS and YYNGEE. V lost 3 bases and J lost 2; bases outside the gene matches: 11. CDR3: CASSGPQPLAGAYNEQFF. The CDR3 DNA is TGTGCCAGCAGCGGACCACAACCCCTAGCGGGGGCCTACAATGAGCAGTTCTTC.

This rearrangement joins TRBV29-1 to TRBJ1-1; D not resolved. The length of the CDR3 is 15 residues. V was cut by 4 bases and J by 0 bases, with 15 bases left in between. CDR1 is SQVTM and CDR2 is ANQGSEA in the germline V gene. Here the CDR3 reads CSVVVWRLMNTEAFF. The CDR3 DNA reads TGCAGCGTTGTAGTTTGGAGACTCATGAACACTGAAGCTTTCTTT.

The rearrangement joins TRBV6-5 to TRBJ1-2; 11 bases are a match to TRBD1. The CDR3 has 13 residues. The ends lost 10 bases at V and 5 bases at J; junction bases unmatched: 6. Germline-derived CDR1 and CDR2 are MNHEY and SVGAGI. The CDR3 loop reads CATLDRGHYGYTF. The CDR3 nucleotides are TGTGCCACTTTGGACAGGGGGCATTATGGCTACACCTTC.

The chain couples TRBV5-1 to TRBJ2-5, with no clear D. Germline V gives CDR1 SGHRS, CDR2 YFSETQ. The CDR3 spans 15 residues. V dropped 1 base and J dropped 3 bases, with 13 bases sitting between them. The CDR3 here is CASSLIADQKETQYF. CDR3 sequence (DNA): TGCGCCAGCAGCTTGATCGCAGATCAAAAAGAGACCCAGTACTTC.

This clone has only one observation. The rearrangement joins TRBV5-8 to TRBJ2-3; TRBD1 aligns across 9 bases. The CDR3 contains 15 residues. The V gene's germline CDR1 is SGHTS and CDR2 YDEGEE. Germline trimming cut 0 bases from V and 4 bases from J; bases unmatched to any gene: 3. CDR3 residues: CASSLGQGVADTQYF. The CDR3 nucleotides read TGTGCCAGCAGCTTGGGACAGGGGGTAGCAGATACGCAGTATTTT.

The V call is TRBV27, the J call TRBJ2-4; the D gene is possibly TRBD1 (6 bases). Looked up from germline, CDR1 is MNHEY and CDR2 is SMNVEV (reference sequence). Trimming removed 2 bases at V and 0 bases at J, with 14 bases between. The CDR3 runs to 17 residues. CDR3 in DNA: TGTGCCAGCAGTTTAAAAGGGGGAAATCTAGCCAAAAACATTCAGTACTTC. Its protein product is CASSLKGGNLAKNIQYF.